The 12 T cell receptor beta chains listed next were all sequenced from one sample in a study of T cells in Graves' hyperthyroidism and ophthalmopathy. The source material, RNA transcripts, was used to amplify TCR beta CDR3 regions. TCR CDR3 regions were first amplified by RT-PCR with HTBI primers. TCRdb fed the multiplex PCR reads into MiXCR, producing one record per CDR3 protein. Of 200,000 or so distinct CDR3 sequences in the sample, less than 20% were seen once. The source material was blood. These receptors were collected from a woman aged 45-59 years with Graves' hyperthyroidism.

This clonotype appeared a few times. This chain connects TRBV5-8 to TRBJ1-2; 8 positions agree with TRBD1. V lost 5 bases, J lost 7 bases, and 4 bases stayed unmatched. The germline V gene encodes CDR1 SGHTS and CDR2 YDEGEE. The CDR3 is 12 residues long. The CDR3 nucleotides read TGTGCCAGCAGACGGGGACAGGTTGGCTACACCTTC. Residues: CASRRGQVGYTF.

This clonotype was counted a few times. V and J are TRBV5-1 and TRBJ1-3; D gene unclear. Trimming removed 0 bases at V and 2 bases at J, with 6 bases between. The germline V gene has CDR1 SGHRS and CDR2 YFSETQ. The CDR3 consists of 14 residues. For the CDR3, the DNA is TGCGCCAGCAGCTTGGGATCCACTGGAAACACCATATATTTT. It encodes CASSLGSTGNTIYF.

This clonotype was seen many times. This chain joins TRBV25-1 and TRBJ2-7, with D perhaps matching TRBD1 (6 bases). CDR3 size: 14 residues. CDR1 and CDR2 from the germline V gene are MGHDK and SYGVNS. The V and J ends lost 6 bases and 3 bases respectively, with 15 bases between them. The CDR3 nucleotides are TGTGCCAGCAGCGCCCGGGACACCAACTACGAGCAGTACTTC. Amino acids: CASSARDTNYEQYF.

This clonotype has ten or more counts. The CDR3 DNA sequence: TGTGCCAGCAGCTCTCCCGGGACAGGGGCCTACGAGCAGTACTTC. It specifies CASSSPGTGAYEQYF. V and J are TRBV3-1 and TRBJ2-7; TRBD1 matches at 10 bases. Germline assignment: CDR1 LGHDT and CDR2 YNNKEL (reference sequence). Losses at the gene ends were 5 bases for V and 2 bases for J; bases not matched to a gene: 6. This CDR3 has 15 residues.

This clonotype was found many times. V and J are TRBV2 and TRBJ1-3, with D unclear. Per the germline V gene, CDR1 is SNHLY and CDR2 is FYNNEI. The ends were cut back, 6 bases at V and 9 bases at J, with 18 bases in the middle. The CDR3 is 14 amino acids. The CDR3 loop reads CASRAQWPEGTIYF. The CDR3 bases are TGTGCCAGCAGGGCCCAGTGGCCGGAGGGCACCATATATTTT.

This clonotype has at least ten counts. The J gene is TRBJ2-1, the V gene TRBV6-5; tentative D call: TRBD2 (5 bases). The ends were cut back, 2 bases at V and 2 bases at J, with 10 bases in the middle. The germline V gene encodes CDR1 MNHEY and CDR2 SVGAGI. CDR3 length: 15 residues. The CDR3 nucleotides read TGTGCCAGCAGTTACGGGAGTGTAACCTACAATGAGCAGTTCTTC. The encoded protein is CASSYGSVTYNEQFF.

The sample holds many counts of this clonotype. CDR3 region: CASSTHQGAMYTEAFF. CDR3 bases: TGTGCCAGCAGTACCCATCAGGGGGCGATGTACACTGAAGCTTTCTTT. V is TRBV12-3 or TRBV12-4 and J is TRBJ1-1, with 8 bases identical to TRBD1. With 5 bases clipped from V and 3 bases from J, the junction kept 11 bases outside the gene matches. This CDR3 is 16 amino acids long.

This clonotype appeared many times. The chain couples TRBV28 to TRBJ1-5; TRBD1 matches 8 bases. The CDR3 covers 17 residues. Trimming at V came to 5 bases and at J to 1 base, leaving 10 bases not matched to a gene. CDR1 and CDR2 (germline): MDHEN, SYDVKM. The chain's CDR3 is CASSPRLGQGSNQPQHF. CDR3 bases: TGTGCCAGCAGTCCAAGACTCGGACAGGGAAGCAATCAGCCCCAGCATTTT.

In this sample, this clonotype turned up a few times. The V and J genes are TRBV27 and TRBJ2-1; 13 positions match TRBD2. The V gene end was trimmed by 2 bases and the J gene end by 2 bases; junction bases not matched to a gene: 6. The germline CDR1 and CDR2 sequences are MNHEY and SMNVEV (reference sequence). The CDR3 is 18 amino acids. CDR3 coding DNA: TGTGCCAGCAGTTTACCGACTAGCGGGAGGAGTCCCTACAATGAGCAGTTCTTC. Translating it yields CASSLPTSGRSPYNEQFF.

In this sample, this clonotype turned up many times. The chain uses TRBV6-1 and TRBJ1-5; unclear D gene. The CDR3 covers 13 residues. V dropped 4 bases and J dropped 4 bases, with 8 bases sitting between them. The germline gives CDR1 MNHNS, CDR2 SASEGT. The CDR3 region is CASSAQPNQPQHF. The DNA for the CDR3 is TGTGCCAGCAGTGCCCAGCCTAATCAGCCCCAGCATTTT.

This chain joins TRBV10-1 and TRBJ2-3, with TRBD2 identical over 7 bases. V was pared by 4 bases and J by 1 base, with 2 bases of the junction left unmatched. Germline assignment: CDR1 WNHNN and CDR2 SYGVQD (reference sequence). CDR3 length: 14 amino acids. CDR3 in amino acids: CASSASGGTDTQYF. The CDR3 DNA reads TGCGCCAGCAGTGCCAGCGGGGGCACAGATACGCAGTATTTT.

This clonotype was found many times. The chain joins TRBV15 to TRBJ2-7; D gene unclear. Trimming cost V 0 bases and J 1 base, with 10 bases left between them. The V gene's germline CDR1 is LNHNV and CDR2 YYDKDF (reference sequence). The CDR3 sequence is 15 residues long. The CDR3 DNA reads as TGTGCCACCAGCAGAGATAGAGTACAGTCCTACGAGCAGTACTTC. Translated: CATSRDRVQSYEQYF. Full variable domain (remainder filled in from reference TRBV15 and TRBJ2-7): DAMVIQNPRYQVTQFGKPVTLSCSQTLNHNVMYWYQQKSSQAPKLLFHYYDKDFNNEADTPDNFQSRRPNTSFCFLDIRSPGLGDTAMYLCATSRDRVQSYEQYFGPGTRLTVT.